This paragraph reports one T cell receptor beta chain. The sample comes from a study of blood T cell repertoires in COVID-19. Background on the study: Researchers got acute and convalescent COVID-19 samples from the United States, Italy and Spain. Nucleic acid was either cDNA or gDNA, and it came from T cells, B-cell-depleted T cells, or PBMCs.

Original analysis: Reference gene primer amplification yielded estimated nucleated cell counts. The data were produced by immunoSEQ multiplex PCR, yet TCRdb's version contains in-frame clones alone and is incomplete. That table supplies the V and J calls and clone size; D and trimming were determined from the DNA. Here the sample spans roughly 100,000 clones, approximately 84% being singletons. This sequence originates from a human donor in a cohort sampled during active COVID-19. Material: peripheral blood.

The CDR3 loop is CASSIAGTSGRRGFYNEQFF. CDR3 coding DNA: TGTGCCAGTAGTATAGCCGGGACTAGCGGGCGAAGAGGCTTTTACAATGAGCAGTTCTTC. The chain is built from TRBV19 and TRBJ2-1, with 12 bases matching TRBD2. CDR1 LNHDA and CDR2 SQIVND come from the germline V gene (reference sequence). V lost 1 base and J lost 4; bases outside the gene matches: 14. The CDR3 is 20 amino acids.